The present T cell receptor beta chain was sequenced within a study of glioma-infiltrating T cells after dendritic cell vaccination. About the study: The vaccine used monocyte-derived dendritic cells pulsed overnight with autologous tumor lysate.

Up to about 2 ug genomic DNA was used for TCRB CDR3 amplification. Profiling relied on immunoSEQ multiplex PCR, and the TCRdb table lists in-frame clones only, not all of them. This table holds around 62,000 clones, about 81% found once. Findings and caveats of the study: Patients with more pretreatment TILs had longer time to progression and survival. Survival was not directly related to TCR clonality in these patients.

The CDR3 extends over 15 amino acids. V shed 6 bases and J shed 2 bases, with 16 bases lying between them. Germline V gives CDR1 SGHNT, CDR2 YYREEE (reference sequence). Note on this clone: The antigen remains undetermined.

The receptor comes from a human donor with glioblastoma. The chain carries TRBV5-4 and TRBJ2-3; the D gene is possibly TRBD1 (6 bases). Sample: blood, taken before dendritic cell vaccination. As DNA, the CDR3 is TGTGCCAGCACCTCAAGAGGGGGTCTCACAGATACGCAGTATTTT. This encodes CASTSRGGLTDTQYF.